This T cell receptor (beta chain) was recovered during a study of spatial heterogeneity in lung cancer. Across the whole study: Raw reads showed each unique TCR and UMI combination turning up more than ten times on average.

The time point: sample taken at primary tumor resection. The study sequenced unsorted whole RNA from tumor, nontumor lung or frozen PBMC. Donors were under 90 untreated early-stage non-small cell lung cancer patients. V lost 3 bases to trimming and J lost 0 bases; unmatched junction nucleotides: 4. CDR1 is SGHRS and CDR2 is YFSETQ in the germline V gene. CDR3 length: 15 residues. TCRdb re-derived calls from the 5' RACE reads in MiXCR, one entry per CDR3 protein. The sample records about 6,100 distinct CDR3 sequences, around 13% being singletons. This clonotype counts as medium-sized (0.01 to 0.1%). V is TRBV5-1 and J is TRBJ2-3, with 7 bases that match TRBD1. This sequence was found in a male donor with early-stage non-small cell lung cancer. This specimen was normal lung tissue next to the tumor, taken at surgery. The DNA of the CDR3 is TGCGCCAGCAGCTACACAGGGGCTAGCACAGATACGCAGTATTTT. This sequence encodes CASSYTGASTDTQYF.